The T cell receptor beta chain under discussion was sequenced for a study of blood T cell repertoires in COVID-19. Whole-study context: The samples span acute and convalescent COVID-19 from the United States, Italy and Spain. PBMCs, B-cell-depleted T cells, or T cells provided the cDNA or gDNA that made up the material.

In the original analysis: Reference gene primer amplification in the assay estimated nucleated cell counts. Assay: immunoSEQ multiplex PCR; the TCRdb copy retains only in-frame clones and omits some. For V, J and clone size, that table is used; D and trimming come from the DNA. The sample holds tens of thousands of clones, more than 70% seen once. The CDR3 is 15 amino acids. Germline loops: CDR1 SGHDT, CDR2 YYEEEE. V shed 1 base, J shed 2 bases, and the junction held 5 bases outside the gene matches. The J gene is TRBJ1-2, the V gene TRBV5-6; TRBD1 matches 7 bases. The TCR was taken from a man aged 50 to 59 with active COVID-19. The sequenced sample consisted of peripheral blood. CDR3 region: CASSLLETGNYGYTF. In DNA form, the CDR3 reads TGTGCCAGCAGCTTGTTGGAGACAGGGAACTATGGCTACACCTTC.